The text below deals with one T cell receptor (beta chain). Limited-stage small-cell lung cancer patients underwent surgery between the late 2000s and the early 2020s. The sample originates from a study of T cells and copy number aberrations in small-cell lung cancer. This table comes from immunoSEQ multiplex PCR, and its TCRdb copy is limited to in-frame clones, with some not included. The table includes roughly 6,800 clones, roughly four fifths detected once. CDR1 and CDR2 from the germline V gene are LGHNA and YSLEER. The CDR3 covers 17 residues. Trimming left V 1 base short and J 3 bases short, with 17 bases between.

The specimen sequenced was normal tissue next to the tumor. This TCR came from a woman in her forties or fifties with small cell lung cancer. The chain is built from TRBV4-3 and TRBJ2-3, with D perhaps matching TRBD2 (5 bases). The CDR3 DNA follows: TGCGCCAGCAGCCAAGGTCTTGGGGAGCATAAAACAGATACGCAGTATTTT. It yields the protein CASSQGLGEHKTDTQYF.